This is a list of T cell receptor beta chains from one sample in a study of blood T cell repertoires in COVID-19. TCRdb's copy holds only in-frame clones and misses some; the assay was immunoSEQ multiplex PCR. The sample includes 140,000 to 150,000 clones, 80% to 90% of them seen just once. Sequencing input: peripheral blood. These receptors were collected from a woman in her fifties or sixties with COVID-19, enrolled during active disease. Both conserved end residues are part of each CDR3. D genes are given only for firm matches. Not all rows give a size; the values are once, few, many and, for expanded clones, a class.

- - TRBJ1-4 TRBV30 CAWSPGQPDEKLFF TGTGCCTGGAGTCCCGGACAGCCCGATGAAAAACTGTTTTTT
- - TRBJ1-2 TRBV28 CASTKLGLDGYTF TGTGCCAGCACCAAGTTGGGGCTTGATGGCTACACCTTC
- - TRBJ1-4 TRBV19 CASSPQGSSEKLFF TGTGCCAGTAGTCCCCAGGGGAGCAGTGAAAAACTGTTTTTT
TRBD2 - TRBJ2-3 TRBV9 CASSDSGAPEYF TGTGCCAGCAGTGATAGCGGGGCTCCGGAGTATTTT
TRBD1 - TRBJ1-2 TRBV28 CASGDRTNYGYTF TGTGCCAGCGGGGACAGGACCAACTATGGCTACACCTTC
- - TRBJ2-6 TRBV7-2 CASSLRGDMISGANVLTF TGTGCCAGCAGCTTACGGGGGGACATGATCTCTGGGGCCAACGTCCTGACTTTC
- - TRBJ1-1 TRBV5-4 CASSRTAGMVKNTEAFF TGTGCCAGCAGCCGGACGGCAGGGATGGTAAAAAACACTGAAGCTTTCTTT
- - TRBJ2-2 TRBV3-1/TRBV3-2 CASSQVNTGELFF TGTGCCAGCAGCCAAGTAAATACCGGGGAGCTGTTTTTT
- - TRBJ2-7 TRBV20-1 CSAGGVYEQYF TGCAGTGCTGGCGGAGTCTACGAGCAGTACTTC
TRBD2 - TRBJ2-5 TRBV6-6 CASSYGLAGGAETQYF TGTGCCAGCAGTTACGGACTAGCGGGGGGGGCCGAGACCCAGTACTTC
TRBD1 few TRBJ2-2 TRBV2 CASSRDRDWGTGELFF TGTGCCAGCAGCCGGGACAGGGATTGGGGCACCGGGGAGCTGTTTTTT
- - TRBJ2-1 TRBV14 CASSQSPRGSYNEQFF TGTGCCAGCAGCCAATCCCCCCGCGGATCCTACAATGAGCAGTTCTTC
TRBD1 - TRBJ1-1 TRBV29-1 CSVEGAGGAATEAFF TGCAGCGTTGAAGGAGCAGGGGGCGCCGCTACTGAAGCTTTCTTT
- - TRBJ2-3 TRBV19 CASSYLEPDSSTDTQYF TGTGCCAGTAGTTACCTCGAACCCGACAGTTCCACAGATACGCAGTATTTT
- - TRBJ1-2 TRBV11-2 CASSLDRVSQGYTF TGTGCCAGCAGCTTAGACAGGGTGTCGCAGGGCTACACCTTC
TRBD1 few TRBJ1-2 TRBV5-1 CASALGGQGYGYTF TGCGCCAGCGCCCTAGGGGGCCAAGGCTATGGCTACACCTTC
TRBD2 - TRBJ2-3 TRBV6-4 CASRLAGGSDTQYF TGTGCCAGCAGACTAGCGGGGGGGTCAGATACGCAGTATTTT
- - TRBJ1-1 TRBV19 CASLSGMNTEAFF TGTGCCAGTCTTAGCGGGATGAACACTGAAGCTTTCTTT
- - TRBJ2-1 TRBV9 CASTPLAGAWGLNEQFF TGTGCCAGCACCCCCCTGGCGGGGGCGTGGGGGCTAAATGAGCAGTTCTTC
- - TRBJ2-1 TRBV7-2 CASSLVGGRQNEQFF TGTGCCAGCAGCTTAGTTGGTGGCAGGCAGAATGAGCAGTTCTTC
- - TRBJ2-7 TRBV5-4 CASSLFRTATYEQYF TGTGCCAGCAGCTTGTTTCGGACAGCCACCTACGAGCAGTACTTC
TRBD1 - TRBJ1-2 TRBV27 CASSLQGANYGYTF TGTGCCAGCAGTTTACAGGGGGCTAACTATGGCTACACCTTC
- - TRBJ1-1 TRBV28 CASSLEKSEAFF TGTGCCAGCAGTTTAGAGAAGTCTGAAGCTTTCTTT
- - TRBJ1-1 TRBV5-1 CASSLARGDRNTEAFF TGCGCCAGCAGCTTGGCACGGGGGGATCGGAACACTGAAGCTTTCTTT
TRBD1 - TRBJ1-4 TRBV5-1 CASSFSGTGSEKLFF TGCGCCAGCAGCTTCTCCGGGACAGGCTCTGAAAAACTGTTTTTT
TRBD1 once TRBJ2-7 TRBV18 CASSPGQGRSSYEQYF TGTGCCAGCTCACCGGGACAGGGAAGGAGCTCCTACGAGCAGTACTTC
- - TRBJ1-1 TRBV13 CASSLRPNTEAFF TGTGCCAGCAGCTTGCGCCCGAACACTGAAGCTTTCTTT
- few TRBJ2-1 TRBV4-3 CASSQGWGPGNEQFF TGCGCCAGCAGCCAAGGCTGGGGGCCGGGGAATGAGCAGTTCTTC
- - TRBJ1-1 TRBV13 CASSLEGTNTEAFF TGTGCCAGCAGCTTAGAAGGGACTAACACTGAAGCTTTCTTT
- once TRBJ2-2 TRBV7-7 CASSFLPAGTGNTGELFF TGTGCTAGCAGCTTCCTGCCTGCCGGGACTGGGAACACCGGGGAGCTGTTTTTT
- - TRBJ2-7 TRBV7-6 CASSLSTGYIDEQYF TGTGCCAGCAGCTTATCAACAGGGTACATCGACGAGCAGTACTTC
- - TRBJ2-2 TRBV5-1 CASSRQSNTGELFF TGCGCCAGCAGCCGACAGTCGAACACCGGGGAGCTGTTTTTT
- - TRBJ2-5 TRBV24-1 CATSDMDSWEETQYF TGTGCCACCAGTGATATGGACAGTTGGGAAGAGACCCAGTACTTC
TRBD2 - TRBJ2-7 TRBV19 CASSIAPGLAGSYEQYF TGTGCCAGTAGTATAGCTCCGGGACTAGCGGGTTCCTACGAGCAGTACTTC
- - TRBJ2-7 TRBV19 CASSEGGSYEQYF TGTGCCAGTAGCGAAGGGGGCTCCTACGAGCAGTACTTC
- - TRBJ1-2 TRBV5-1 CASSLTDAYGYTF TGCGCCAGCAGCTTGACAGACGCCTATGGCTACACCTTC
- - TRBJ2-2 TRBV9 CASRGASNTGELFF TGTGCCAGCAGGGGGGCTTCGAACACCGGGGAGCTGTTTTTT
- - TRBJ2-3 TRBV18 CASSPRGADTQYF TGTGCCAGCTCACCACGCGGGGCAGATACGCAGTATTTT
- - TRBJ1-1 TRBV12-3/TRBV12-4 CASTWGGTEAFF TGTGCCAGCACCTGGGGGGGGACTGAAGCTTTCTTT
TRBD2 - TRBJ2-7 TRBV9 CASSKRGGSSYEQYF TGTGCCAGCTCCAAAAGGGGAGGGAGTTCGTACGAGCAGTACTTC
- once TRBJ1-1 TRBV9 CASSGRPGGGTEAFF TGTGCCAGCAGCGGACGACCTGGGGGGGGCACTGAAGCTTTCTTT
- - TRBJ2-3 TRBV3-1/TRBV3-2 CASSHAGFGDTQYF TGTGCCAGCAGCCACGCGGGGTTTGGAGATACGCAGTATTTT
TRBD1 - TRBJ1-6 TRBV4-2 CASSQDKGANSPLHF TGTGCCAGCAGCCAAGATAAGGGGGCAAATTCACCCCTCCACTTT
TRBD1 - TRBJ1-6 TRBV4-3 CASSQDWGRGNSPLHF TGCGCCAGCAGCCAAGATTGGGGCAGGGGGAATTCACCCCTCCACTTT
TRBD1 - TRBJ2-1 TRBV9 CASSFGTGTNEQFF TGTGCCAGCAGCTTCGGGACAGGGACCAATGAGCAGTTCTTC
- - TRBJ2-3 TRBV5-4 CASSSPGWVRDSSPDTQYF TGTGCCAGCAGCTCCCCCGGGTGGGTCCGGGACTCCTCGCCGGATACGCAGTATTTT
- - TRBJ2-5 TRBV5-1 CASSSETEYQETQYF TGCGCCAGCAGCTCCGAGACTGAGTACCAAGAGACCCAGTACTTC
TRBD2 - TRBJ2-3 TRBV4-1 CASSQGWASGPRTDTQYF TGCGCCAGCAGCCAAGGGTGGGCTAGCGGGCCCCGCACAGATACGCAGTATTTT
- - TRBJ1-1 TRBV19 CASNVHMNTEAFF TGTGCCAGTAACGTTCACATGAACACTGAAGCTTTCTTT
- - TRBJ2-3 TRBV18 CASSPGDVRPDTQYF TGTGCCAGCTCTCCGGGGGATGTCCGGCCAGATACGCAGTATTTT